This record covers a single T cell receptor beta chain. Its cognate antigen is unknown. The data belong to a study of CD8 T cells in ankylosing spondylitis. Study observations and caveats: Typical of ankylosing spondylitis blood, it appeared, was a TCR beta motif of seven to nine highly homologous variants.

Library preparation for TCR beta used quantitative 5'-RACE with molecular barcodes. A single record per CDR3 protein comes from TCRdb applying MiXCR to the 5' RACE reads. The sample consists of around 480,000 distinct CDR3 sequences, approximately 17% of them appearing once. Germline CDR1 reads SGHNT; CDR2 reads YENEEA. The V and J ends lost 9 bases and 1 base, in that order; junction bases with no gene match: 8. CDR3 length: 14 amino acids. The chain has TRBV11-3 and TRBJ1-1, with 7 bases aligning to TRBD1. The sequence was obtained from a male donor with ankylosing spondylitis. Sequencing was carried out using blood, either unsorted or a sorted T cell fraction (not recorded which). The CDR3 DNA sequence: TGTGCCAGTCAGGGGGAATTTGGGAACACTGAAGCTTTCTTT. It codes for CASQGEFGNTEAFF.